This entry is about one T cell receptor (beta chain). This entry belongs to a study of identical twins. MiXCR, applied by TCRdb to the 5' RACE reads, yields one record per CDR3 protein. This table holds 570,000 or so distinct CDR3 sequences, approximately 10% found once. These same records also appear under a second study, on yellow fever vaccine responses in identical twins.

The sequence derives from a woman younger than 30 in good health. Sequencing was carried out using PBMCs.

The DNA for the CDR3 is TGTGCCAGCAGTTTATATAGCACTGGGGCCAACGTCCTGACTTTC. Translated: CASSLYSTGANVLTF. The rearrangement joins TRBV6-5 to TRBJ2-6; no definite D call. This CDR3 has 15 amino acids. Germline values: CDR1 MNHEY, CDR2 SVGAGI. Trimming took off 4 bases at V and 2 bases at J, with 9 bases between the two ends.